One and the same sample provided the 2 T cell receptor beta chains below, sequenced in a study of Graves' ophthalmopathy and Graves' hyperthyroidism listed by TCRdb under 2018. The listed sequencing device is Illumina HiSeq 2000. For repertoire sequencing, TCR beta CDR3 regions were amplified from RNA transcripts. The first round was an RT-PCR using HTBI primers with the Qiagen OneStep RT-PCR kit, and this first round was followed by a second-round multiplex PCR, then size selection and purification. TCRdb trimmed the raw reads at Q25, called clones with MiXCR and kept productive beta chains. All rows with the same CDR3 protein become a single entry with the most common DNA and genes. This sample comprises about 240,000 distinct CDR3 sequences, 45% of them detected only once. The ten largest make up around 43% of the sample. Sequencing was done on a sample of peripheral blood. The receptors come from an adult man with Graves' ophthalmopathy.

CDR3 in DNA: TGTGCCAGCAGCTTAGCGGCCAGATCCAATTCACCCCTCCACTTT. Amino acids: CASSLAARSNSPLHF. J is TRBJ1-6 and V is TRBV7-6, with D hard to call. With 0 bases removed from V and 7 bases from J, the gap between germline ends came to 10 bases. Per germline, CDR1 SGHVS and CDR2 FNYEAQ. This CDR3 region has 15 residues.

The CDR3, as DNA: TGTGCCAGCAGCTTCCGGGGTACTGTTGGCTACACCTTC. Its translation: CASSFRGTVGYTF. This chain links TRBV5-8 with TRBJ1-2; D remains ambiguous. The CDR3 is 13 amino acids. Looked up from germline, CDR1 is SGHTS and CDR2 is YDEGEE. V lost 2 bases and J lost 7, with 12 bases in between.